This T cell receptor beta chain was sequenced for a study of blood T cell repertoires in COVID-19. Study as a whole: Samples of COVID-19 (acute and convalescent) were obtained from the United States, Italy and Spain. PBMCs, B-cell-depleted T cells, or T cells provided the cDNA or gDNA that made up the material.

Germline V lookup: CDR1 SGHRS, CDR2 YFSETQ. This CDR3 has 14 amino acids. Trimming removed 1 base at V and 3 bases at J, with 10 bases between. The method was immunoSEQ multiplex PCR; TCRdb's version includes in-frame clones alone and lacks a portion of them. The sample has approximately 150,000 clones; about 88% are singletons. A few counts support this clone. This clonotype was obtained from a man aged 60 to 75 with active or convalescent COVID-19. The sequenced material came from peripheral blood. The J gene is TRBJ2-5, the V gene TRBV5-1, with a weak D call TRBD1 (5 bases). CDR3 protein: CASSLTGGEETQYF. The CDR3 nucleotides are TGCGCCAGCAGCTTGACAGGTGGGGAAGAGACCCAGTACTTC.